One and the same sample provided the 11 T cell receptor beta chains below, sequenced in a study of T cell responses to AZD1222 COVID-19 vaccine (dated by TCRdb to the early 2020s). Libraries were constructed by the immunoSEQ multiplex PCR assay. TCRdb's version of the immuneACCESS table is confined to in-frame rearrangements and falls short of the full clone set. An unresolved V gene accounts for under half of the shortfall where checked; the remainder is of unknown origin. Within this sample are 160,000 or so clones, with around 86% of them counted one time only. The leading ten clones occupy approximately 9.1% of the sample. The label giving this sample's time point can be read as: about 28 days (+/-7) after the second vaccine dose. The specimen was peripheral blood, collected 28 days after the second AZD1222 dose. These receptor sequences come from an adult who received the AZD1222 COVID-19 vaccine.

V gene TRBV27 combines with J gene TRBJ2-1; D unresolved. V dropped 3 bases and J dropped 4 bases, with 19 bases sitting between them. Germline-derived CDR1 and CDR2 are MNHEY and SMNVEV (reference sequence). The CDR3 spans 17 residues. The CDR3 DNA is TGTGCCAGCAGTTTCCGGTCCCTCATCCCGCAGTACAATGAGCAGTTCTTC. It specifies CASSFRSLIPQYNEQFF.

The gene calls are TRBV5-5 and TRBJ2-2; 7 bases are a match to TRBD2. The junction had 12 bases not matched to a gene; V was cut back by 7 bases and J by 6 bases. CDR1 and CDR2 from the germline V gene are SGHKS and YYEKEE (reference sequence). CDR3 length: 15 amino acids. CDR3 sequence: CASALVGRASGELFF. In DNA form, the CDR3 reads TGTGCCAGCGCCCTGGTAGGGAGGGCCTCCGGGGAGCTGTTTTTT.

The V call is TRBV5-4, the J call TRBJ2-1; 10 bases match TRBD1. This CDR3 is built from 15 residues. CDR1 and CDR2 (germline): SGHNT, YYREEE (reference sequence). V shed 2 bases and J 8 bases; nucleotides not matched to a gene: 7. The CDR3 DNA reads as TGTGCCAGCAGCTTCGACAGGGGGCGCAGCTATGAGCAGTTCTTC. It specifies CASSFDRGRSYEQFF.

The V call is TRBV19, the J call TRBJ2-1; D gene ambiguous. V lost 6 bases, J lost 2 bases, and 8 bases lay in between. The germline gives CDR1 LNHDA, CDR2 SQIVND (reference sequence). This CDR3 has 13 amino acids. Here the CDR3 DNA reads TGTGCCAGTAGGGGGATACCCTACAATGAGCAGTTCTTC. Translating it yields CASRGIPYNEQFF.

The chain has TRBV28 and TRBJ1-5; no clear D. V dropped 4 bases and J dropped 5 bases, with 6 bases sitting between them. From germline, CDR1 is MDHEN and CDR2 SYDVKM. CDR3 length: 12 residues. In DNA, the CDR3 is TGTGCCAGCAGTTCTGGCGATCAGCCCCAGCATTTT. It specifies CASSSGDQPQHF. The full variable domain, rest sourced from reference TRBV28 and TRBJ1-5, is DVKVTQSSRYLVKRTGEKVFLECVQDMDHENMFWYRQDPGLGLRLIYFSYDVKMKEKGDIPEGYSVSREKKERFSLILESASTNQTSMYLCASSSGDQPQHFGDGTRLSIL.

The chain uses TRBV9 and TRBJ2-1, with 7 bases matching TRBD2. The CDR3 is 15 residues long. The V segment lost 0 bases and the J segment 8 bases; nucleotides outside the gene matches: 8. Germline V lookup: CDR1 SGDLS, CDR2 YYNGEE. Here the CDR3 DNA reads TGTGCCAGCAGCGTAGTGGTGGGAGGGCAGGATGAGCAGTTCTTC. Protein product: CASSVVVGGQDEQFF.

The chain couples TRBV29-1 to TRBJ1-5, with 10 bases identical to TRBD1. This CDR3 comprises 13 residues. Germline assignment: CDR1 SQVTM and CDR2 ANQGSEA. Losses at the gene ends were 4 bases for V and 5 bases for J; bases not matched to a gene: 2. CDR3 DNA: TGCAGCGTTGGGGGGACAGGGGATCAGCCCCAGCATTTT. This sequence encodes CSVGGTGDQPQHF.

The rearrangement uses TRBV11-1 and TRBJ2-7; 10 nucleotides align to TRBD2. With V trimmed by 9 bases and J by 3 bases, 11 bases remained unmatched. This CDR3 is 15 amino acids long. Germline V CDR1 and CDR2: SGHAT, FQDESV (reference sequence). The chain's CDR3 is CASSTWTSGNYEQYF. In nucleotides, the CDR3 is TGTGCCAGTTCGACTTGGACTAGCGGAAACTACGAGCAGTACTTC.

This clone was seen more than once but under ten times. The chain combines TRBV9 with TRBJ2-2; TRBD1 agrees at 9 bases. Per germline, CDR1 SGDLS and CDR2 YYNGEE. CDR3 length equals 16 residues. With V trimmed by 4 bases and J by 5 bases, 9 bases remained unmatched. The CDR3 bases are TGTGCCAGCAGCAGGGGAGGGACAGGGATTACCGGGGAGCTGTTTTTT. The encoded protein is CASSRGGTGITGELFF.

For the CDR3, the DNA is TGTGCCAGCAGTGAAGTAGCGGGAAAAACAGATACGCAGTATTTT. Protein sequence: CASSEVAGKTDTQYF. This chain uses TRBV2 with TRBJ2-3; 8 positions agree with TRBD2. The CDR3 extends over 15 amino acids. V lost 1 base to trimming and J lost 3 bases; unmatched junction nucleotides: 3. Germline CDR1 reads SNHLY; CDR2 reads FYNNEI.

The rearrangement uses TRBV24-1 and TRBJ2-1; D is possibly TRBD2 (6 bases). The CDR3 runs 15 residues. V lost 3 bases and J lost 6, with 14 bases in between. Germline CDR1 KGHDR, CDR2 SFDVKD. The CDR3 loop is CATSDITRDFNEQFF. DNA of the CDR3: TGTGCCACCAGTGATATCACCCGGGACTTCAATGAGCAGTTCTTC.